This T cell receptor (beta chain) derives from a study of blood T cell repertoires in COVID-19. Across the study: Acute and convalescent COVID-19 specimens originated in the United States, Italy and Spain. In each case, the material was cDNA or gDNA derived from T cells, B-cell-depleted T cells, or PBMCs.

Per germline, CDR1 KGHSH and CDR2 LQKENI. V shed 6 bases and J 5 bases; nucleotides not matched to a gene: 11. The CDR3 is made up of 16 amino acids. Per the authors' pipeline: Cell counts per sample came from amplifying reference gene primers. Assay: immunoSEQ multiplex PCR; the TCRdb copy retains only in-frame clones and omits some. Clonal size and the V and J genes are those of that table, whereas D and trimming came from the DNA. In the table there are 200,000 to 250,000 clones, 83% of which are singletons. The V gene is TRBV18, the J gene TRBJ2-2; TRBD1 matches 8 bases. The specimen sequenced was peripheral blood. The clonotype was recovered from a human donor in a cohort sampled during active COVID-19. As DNA, the CDR3 is TGTGCCAGCTCGCAGGACAGGGTGTCCGGGACCGGGGAGCTGTTTTTT. Translating gives CASSQDRVSGTGELFF. The variable domain in full, with the rest retrieved from reference TRBV18 and TRBJ2-2, is NAGVMQNPRHLVRRRGQEARLRCSPMKGHSHVYWYRQLPEEGLKFMVYLQKENIIDESGMPKERFSAEFPKEGPSILRIQQVVRGDSAAYFCASSQDRVSGTGELFFGEGSRLTVL.